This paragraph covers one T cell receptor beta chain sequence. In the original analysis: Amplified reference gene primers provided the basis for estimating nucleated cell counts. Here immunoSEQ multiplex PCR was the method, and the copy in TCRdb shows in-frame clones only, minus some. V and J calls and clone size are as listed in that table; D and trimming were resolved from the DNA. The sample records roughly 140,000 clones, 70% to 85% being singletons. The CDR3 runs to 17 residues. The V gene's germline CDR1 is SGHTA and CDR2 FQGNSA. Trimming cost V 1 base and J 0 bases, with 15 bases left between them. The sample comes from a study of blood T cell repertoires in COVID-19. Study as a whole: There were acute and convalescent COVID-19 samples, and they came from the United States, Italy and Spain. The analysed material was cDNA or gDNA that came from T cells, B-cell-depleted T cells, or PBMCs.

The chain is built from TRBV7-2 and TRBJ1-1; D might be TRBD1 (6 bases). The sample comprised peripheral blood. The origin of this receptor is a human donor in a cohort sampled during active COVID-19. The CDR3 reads CASSLEGGGNLNTEAFF. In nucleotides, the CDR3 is TGTGCCAGCAGCTTAGAAGGGGGTGGAAATCTGAACACTGAAGCTTTCTTT.